This T cell receptor beta chain appears in the sequencing data of a study of beta chain features in type 1 diabetes. Study conclusions and caveats: All four CD4+ subsets of Type 1 diabetes patients contained TCRB CDR3s that were moderately but significantly shorter.

Between the trimmed V and J ends, which lost 10 bases and 0 bases, there was a span of 10 bases. Germline V gene sequence: CDR1 SGHVS, CDR2 FQNEAQ. The CDR3 extends over 13 amino acids. Concerning this clone: What it binds is unknown.

Investigators reverse transcribed all isolated RNA, so they sequenced expressed TCRB transcripts. TCRdb's copy holds only in-frame clones and misses some; the assay was immunoSEQ multiplex PCR. The profile shows some 700,000 clones, roughly 13% of them singletons. The chain combines TRBV7-8 with TRBJ2-1; D is uncertain. The clonotype was recovered from a man aged 18 to 29 with type 1 diabetes. The specimen was naive CD4+ T cells from blood. As DNA, the CDR3 is TGTGCCATAGCATCGAGCTCCTACAATGAGCAGTTCTTC. Protein product: CAIASSSYNEQFF.